These 15 T cell receptor beta chains were sequenced from one sample in a study of naive and memory T cell subsets. Two oligonucleotides, mixed equimolar, formed the beta constant-region primer covering TRBC1 and TRBC2. Ligated cDNA was amplified by four rounds of PCR with nested alpha and beta constant-region primers and SP2. TCRdb reprocessed the UMI-ligation and nested PCR reads with MiXCR, giving one entry per CDR3 protein. The table records over 20,000 distinct CDR3 sequences, 7% to 9% of them present only once. The sample comprised central memory CD8+ T cells from blood. These receptor sequences come from a human donor in good health.

This clonotype was observed many times. The rearrangement uses TRBV6-1 and TRBJ1-2; a weak D match, TRBD1 (5 bases). Looked up from germline, CDR1 is MNHNS and CDR2 is SASEGT. Trimming stripped 2 bases from V and 1 base from J, with 20 bases between. This CDR3 has 18 amino acids. In nucleotides, the CDR3 is TGTGCCAGCAGTGAATTCCGTAACAGGCCTTCGGATAACTATGGCTACACCTTC. Its translation is CASSEFRNRPSDNYGYTF.

This clonotype appeared many times. The rearrangement links TRBV20-1 to TRBJ1-1; D possibly corresponds to TRBD1 (5 bases). This CDR3 is 12 amino acids long. Germline CDR1 reads DFQATT; CDR2 reads SNEGSKA (reference sequence). Trimming took off 3 bases at V and 4 bases at J, with 9 bases between the two ends. The CDR3 coding sequence is TGCAGTGCTAGTCGGGGGACCACTGAAGCTTTCTTT. It codes for CSASRGTTEAFF.

This clonotype has just a few counts. J is TRBJ1-5 and V is TRBV19; possible D gene TRBD1, 6 bases. CDR1 is LNHDA and CDR2 is SQIVND in the germline V gene (reference sequence). V lost 6 bases, J lost 0 bases, and 12 bases lay in between. CDR3 size: 15 residues. CDR3 sequence (DNA): TGTGCCAGTAGCTGGACAGTGAATAGCAATCAGCCCCAGCATTTT. This sequence encodes CASSWTVNSNQPQHF.

This clonotype was picked up many times. The V and J genes are TRBV4-2 and TRBJ2-1; 8 bases line up with TRBD1. Germline CDR1 and CDR2: LGHNA and YNFKEQ. This CDR3 region has 15 residues. Germline trimming cut 2 bases from V and 3 bases from J; bases unmatched to any gene: 3. The CDR3 reads CASSQLDRDYNEQFF. The CDR3 DNA reads TGTGCCAGCAGCCAACTGGACAGGGACTACAATGAGCAGTTCTTC.

This clonotype appeared a few times. The V call is TRBV6-6, the J call TRBJ2-3; D could derive from TRBD1 or TRBD2 (6 bases each). The V end lost 2 bases, the J end lost 3 bases, and 9 bases lay between the germline ends. This CDR3 comprises 14 residues. The germline V gene encodes CDR1 MNHNY and CDR2 SVGAGI (reference sequence). Written as DNA, the CDR3 is TGTGCCAGCAGTTACGGGGGGCCGACAGATACGCAGTATTTT. Its translation is CASSYGGPTDTQYF.

The chain recombines TRBV30 with TRBJ2-7; the D gene is possibly TRBD2 (6 bases). CDR3 length: 12 residues. Germline V gene sequence: CDR1 GTSNPN, CDR2 SVGIG (reference sequence). V was pared by 7 bases and J by 2 bases, with 12 bases between. The CDR3 nucleotides read TGTGCCTCAATGGGGGGAGCCTACGAGCAGTACTTC. It encodes CASMGGAYEQYF.

This clonotype was seen ten or more times. This chain uses TRBV4-1 with TRBJ2-7; TRBD2 is a possible D gene (6 bases). The CDR3 is made up of 18 amino acids. V was cut by 0 bases and J by 1 base, with 19 bases left in between. Germline V CDR1 and CDR2: MGHRA, YSYEKL. As DNA, the CDR3 is TGCGCCAGCAGCCAAGAAGCCATCACTAGCCACGGATCCTACGAGCAGTACTTC. It yields the protein CASSQEAITSHGSYEQYF.

This chain uses TRBV28 with TRBJ2-3; 8 bases match TRBD2. The germline gives CDR1 MDHEN, CDR2 SYDVKM. The CDR3 runs to 17 residues. Trimming removed 5 bases from V and 0 bases from J; junction bases left unmatched: 10. CDR3 sequence reads: CASSPTKTSVSTDTQYF. Written as DNA, the CDR3 is TGTGCCAGCAGTCCGACGAAGACTAGCGTTAGCACAGATACGCAGTATTTT.

This clonotype was counted at least ten times. The chain links TRBV7-2 to TRBJ1-6; no definite D call. The CDR3 runs to 15 residues. Germline-derived CDR1 and CDR2 are SGHTA and FQGNSA. V shed 6 bases and J shed 3 bases, with 12 bases lying between them. CDR3 region: CASRQDWGYNSPLHF. CDR3 DNA sequence: TGTGCCAGCAGGCAGGATTGGGGCTATAATTCACCCCTCCACTTT.

In this sample, this clonotype turned up many times. This chain connects TRBV20-1 to TRBJ2-1; 9 positions agree with TRBD2. The CDR3 runs 14 residues. Germline V gene lookup returns CDR1 DFQATT and CDR2 SNEGSKA (reference sequence). V lost 2 bases, J lost 5 bases, and 4 bases stayed unmatched. CDR3 nucleotides: TGCAGTGCTAGAACTCTAGCGGGAAACAATGAGCAGTTCTTC. This gives the protein CSARTLAGNNEQFF.

This clonotype was counted many times. The rearrangement links TRBV20-1 to TRBJ1-5; D not resolved. V was shortened by 1 base and J by 1 base, with 8 bases between the two germline ends. The CDR3 is 14 residues long. Germline lookup yields CDR1 DFQATT and CDR2 SNEGSKA (reference sequence). In DNA form, the CDR3 reads TGCAGTGCTAGAGGGGAAATCAGCAATCAGCCCCAGCATTTT. Translating it yields CSARGEISNQPQHF.

As DNA, the CDR3 is TGTGCCAGCAGTGAGTTTAGGCACAACGAGCAGTACTTC. This encodes CASSEFRHNEQYF. The V gene is TRBV2, the J gene TRBJ2-7; no firm D call. Trimming shortened V by 3 bases and J by 5 bases, and 11 bases separated the two germline ends. CDR1 and CDR2 (germline): SNHLY, FYNNEI. The CDR3 totals 13 residues.

In the case of this clonotype: The conserved phenylalanine or tryptophan normally closing the CDR3 is absent here, so this likely arose from a read error. The gene calls are TRBV6-1 and TRBJ1-5; D gene uncertain. V was pared by 2 bases and J by 2 bases, with 19 bases between. Germline lookup yields CDR1 MNHNS and CDR2 SASEGT. This CDR3 contains 18 residues. CDR3 DNA: TGTGCCAGCAGTGAAACCGCGAGTGGGAAATGGGGCAATCAGCCCCAGCATTTA. It yields the protein CASSETASGKWGNQPQHL.

In its sample, this clonotype ranks as medium-sized. The gene calls are TRBV27 and TRBJ2-3; D is uncertain. The CDR3 is 15 residues long. Deletions cut 0 bases from V and 0 bases from J, with 7 bases between. Germline-derived CDR1 and CDR2 are MNHEY and SMNVEV (reference sequence). The CDR3 coding sequence is TGTGCCAGCAGTTTATCTGGCGGAAGCACAGATACGCAGTATTTT. Residues: CASSLSGGSTDTQYF.

The gene calls are TRBV28 and TRBJ2-7, with D maybe TRBD1 (6 bases). V lost 1 base, J lost 3 bases, and 13 bases lay in between. The CDR3 totals 15 residues. Germline V lookup: CDR1 MDHEN, CDR2 SYDVKM. CDR3 DNA sequence: TGTGCCAGCAGTTTATCGTACAGGGCCCGCTACGAGCAGTACTTC. It specifies CASSLSYRARYEQYF.